Described below is a single TCR beta chain sequence and its context. This clonotype was picked up a small number of times. Its antigen remains unidentified. Base qualities are not at hand, and no much larger clone is one base apart. The sample belongs to a study of type 1 and type 2 diabetes patients (dated by TCRdb to the mid-2010s). For context, the study as a whole: The cohort comprised some ten type 1 diabetes patients, a few type 2 diabetes patients and roughly six nondiabetic controls recruited in China. Throughout the study, CD4 or CD8 MicroBeads on MACS columns were used to positively select CD4+ and CD8+ T cells from PBMCs. The whole study generated approximately 20 million paired-end reads. The study profiled TCRbeta repertoires by high-throughput sequencing to compare type 1 diabetes, type 2 diabetes and nondiabetic individuals. Type 2 diabetes patients served as a disease comparison group for the type 1 diabetes patients. V gene usage was similar between approximately 22-cycle and roughly 25-cycle amplification, suggesting similar primer efficiencies and random PCR bias. Sequencing of the TCRbeta libraries was paired-end and was performed on Illumina HiSeq 2000 or MiSeq instruments.

The sequencer was an Illumina MiSeq. TCRbeta CDR3 amplification used genomic DNA from the sorted T cell subsets as template. The TCRbeta CDR3 region was amplified by multiplex PCR using 30 forward and 13 reverse primers. AMPure XP beads were used to purify the PCR products, after which a second approximately 25-cycle PCR added indices and adaptors. Before sequencing, the libraries were purified from gel with the QIAquick Gel Extraction Kit. From the authors' description of their analysis: Paired-end reads were merged with FLASH and aligned to IMGT V, D and J germline references using IgBLAST. Reads with below 70% alignment identity to germline references were discarded, and roughly 12,000,000 reads were retained study-wide. CDR3 boundaries, reading frame and productivity were assigned according to IMGT definitions. A highly-expanded clone was defined as any clone making up 1% or more of reads, and normalized Shannon entropy served as the measure of diversity. Group differences in Shannon entropy were tested with unpaired two-tailed t-tests. TCRdb itself trimmed the public reads at Q25 with fastp, ran MiXCR and retained productive beta chains. Each record represents a unique CDR3 protein, reported with the most common genes and DNA among its rows. TCRdb, not the original authors, processed these V and J calls. Counted in this sample were about 290,000 distinct CDR3 sequences; around 50% of them appeared once. Together, the top ten hold roughly 13% of the sample.

The CDR3 starts with the cysteine, ends with the phenylalanine, and has 16 residues. Only the CDR3 portion is preserved as DNA: 48 bases, with reading frame beginning at the first base. The germline V gene (reference sequence) supplies CDR1 LNHNV and CDR2 YYDKDF. The germline V end is reduced by 3 bases and the J end by 0 bases; junction bases left unmatched: 2. Every diabetic patient fulfilled standard classification criteria for type 1 or type 2 diabetes, and glucose and C-peptide were evaluated using WHO-recommended methods. Exclusion applied to any donor with other autoimmune diseases or infections within the previous four weeks. From each participant, 7.5 to 10 milliliters of peripheral blood were collected. PBMCs were isolated with LymphoPrep density separation. Beyond this particular receptor, the publication reports: Since just a limited number of T2D and control samples were sequenced, some T1D-only HECs might also appear in more T2D or control samples. Type 2 diabetes patients had few highly-expanded CD4+ clones (median one), and those clones made up a median approximately 3.9% of reads. The study groups were not matched for age and gender, which could bias interpretation. In both CD4+ and CD8+ T cells, type 2 diabetes repertoires were highly diverse, with diversity significantly greater than that of type 1 diabetes repertoires. Highly correlated V and J gene usage patterns were observed for type 2 diabetes and control samples, with an average of around 0.97 between samples.

The sample comprised peripheral blood mononuclear cells (PBMCs). The V gene is TRBV15 and the J gene is TRBJ2-3, with 11 bases matching TRBD2. The TCR comes from a man between 18 and 29 years old with type 2 diabetes. The bases are TGTGCCACCAGCAGGGGACTAGCGGCTAGCACAGATACGCAGTATTTT. It encodes CATSRGLAASTDTQYF.